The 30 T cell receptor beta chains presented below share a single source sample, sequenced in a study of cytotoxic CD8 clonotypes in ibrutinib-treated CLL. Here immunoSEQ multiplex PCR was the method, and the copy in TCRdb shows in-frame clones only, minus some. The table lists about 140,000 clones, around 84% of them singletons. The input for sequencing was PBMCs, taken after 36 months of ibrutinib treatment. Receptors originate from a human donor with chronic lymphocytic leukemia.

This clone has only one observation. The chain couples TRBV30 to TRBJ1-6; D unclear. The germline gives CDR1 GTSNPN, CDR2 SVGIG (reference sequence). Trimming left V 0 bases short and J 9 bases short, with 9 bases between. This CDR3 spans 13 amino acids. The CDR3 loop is CAWSVSLRSPLHF. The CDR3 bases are TGTGCCTGGAGTGTATCCTTGCGTTCACCCCTCCACTTT.

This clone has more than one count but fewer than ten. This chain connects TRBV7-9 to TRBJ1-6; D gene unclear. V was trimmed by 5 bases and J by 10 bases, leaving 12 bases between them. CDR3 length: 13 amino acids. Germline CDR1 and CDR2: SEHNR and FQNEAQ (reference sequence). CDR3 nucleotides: TGTGCCAGCAGCCCCGGCGTCGAGTCACCCCTCCACTTT. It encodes CASSPGVESPLHF.

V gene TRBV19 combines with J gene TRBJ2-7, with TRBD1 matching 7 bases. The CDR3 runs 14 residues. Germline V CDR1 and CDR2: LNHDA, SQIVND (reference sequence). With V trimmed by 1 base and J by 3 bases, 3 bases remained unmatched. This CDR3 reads CASSIGTGDYEQYF. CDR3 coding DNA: TGTGCCAGTAGTATAGGGACAGGCGACTACGAGCAGTACTTC.

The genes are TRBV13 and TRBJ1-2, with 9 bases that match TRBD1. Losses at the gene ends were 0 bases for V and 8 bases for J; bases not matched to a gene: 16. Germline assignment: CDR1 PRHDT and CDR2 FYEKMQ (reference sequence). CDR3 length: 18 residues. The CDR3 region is CASSLGLGRQGQGSGYTF. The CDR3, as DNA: TGTGCCAGCAGCTTAGGGCTCGGCAGGCAGGGACAGGGATCGGGCTACACCTTC.

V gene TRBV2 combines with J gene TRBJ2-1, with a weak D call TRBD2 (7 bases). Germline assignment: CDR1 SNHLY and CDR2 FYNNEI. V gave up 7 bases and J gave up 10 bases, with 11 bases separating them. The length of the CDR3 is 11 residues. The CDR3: CASKGGVEQFF. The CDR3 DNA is TGTGCCAGCAAGGGGGGGGTCGAGCAGTTCTTC.

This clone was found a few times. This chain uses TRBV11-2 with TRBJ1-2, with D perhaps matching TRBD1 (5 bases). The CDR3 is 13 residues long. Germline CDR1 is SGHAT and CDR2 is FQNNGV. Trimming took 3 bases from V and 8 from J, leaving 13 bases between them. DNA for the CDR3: TGTGCCAGCAGCTTTGTTACAGGTGAAGGCTACACCTTC. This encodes CASSFVTGEGYTF.

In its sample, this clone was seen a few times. This chain's CDR3 is CAGTEATNYGYTF. Written as DNA, the CDR3 is TGTGCCGGCACAGAGGCTACTAACTATGGCTACACCTTC. The V gene is TRBV2, the J gene TRBJ1-2; no clear D gene. V lost 11 bases, J lost 0 bases, and 13 bases lay in between. The CDR3 totals 13 residues. Germline lookup yields CDR1 SNHLY and CDR2 FYNNEI.

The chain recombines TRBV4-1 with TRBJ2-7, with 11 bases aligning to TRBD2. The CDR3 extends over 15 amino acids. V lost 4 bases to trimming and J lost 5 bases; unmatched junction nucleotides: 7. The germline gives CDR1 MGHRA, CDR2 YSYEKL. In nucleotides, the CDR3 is TGCGCCAGCAGCCTCATGACTAGCGGGAACAACGAGCAGTACTTC. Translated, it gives CASSLMTSGNNEQYF.

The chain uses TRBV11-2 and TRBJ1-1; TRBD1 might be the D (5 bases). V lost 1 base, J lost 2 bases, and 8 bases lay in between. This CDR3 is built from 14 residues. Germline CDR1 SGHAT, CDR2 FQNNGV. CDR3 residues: CASSLARANTEAFF. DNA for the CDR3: TGTGCCAGCAGCTTAGCCAGGGCTAACACTGAAGCTTTCTTT.

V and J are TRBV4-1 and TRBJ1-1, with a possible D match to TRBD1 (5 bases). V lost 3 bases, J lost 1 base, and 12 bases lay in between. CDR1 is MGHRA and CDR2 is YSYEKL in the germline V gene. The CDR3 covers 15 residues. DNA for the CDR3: TGCGCCAGCAGCCAGTCAGGGCGAGAGAACACTGAAGCTTTCTTT. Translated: CASSQSGRENTEAFF.

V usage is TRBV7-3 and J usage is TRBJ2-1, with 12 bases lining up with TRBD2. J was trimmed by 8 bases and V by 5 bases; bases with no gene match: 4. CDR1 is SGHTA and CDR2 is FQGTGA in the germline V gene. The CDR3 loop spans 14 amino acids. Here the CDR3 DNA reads TGTGCCAGCAGCCGACTAGCGGGAGTTCATGAGCAGTTCTTC. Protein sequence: CASSRLAGVHEQFF.

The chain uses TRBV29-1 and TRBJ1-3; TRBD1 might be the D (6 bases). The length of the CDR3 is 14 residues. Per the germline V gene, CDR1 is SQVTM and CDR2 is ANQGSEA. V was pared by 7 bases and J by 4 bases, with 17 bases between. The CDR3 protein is CSGQETLEGNTIYF. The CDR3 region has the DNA TGCAGCGGACAGGAAACATTGGAGGGAAACACCATATATTTT. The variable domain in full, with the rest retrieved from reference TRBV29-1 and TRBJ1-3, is SAVISQKPSRDICQRGTSLTIQCQVDSQVTMMFWYRQQPGQSLTLIATANQGSEATYESGFVIDKFPISRPNLTFSTLTVSNMSPEDSSIYLCSGQETLEGNTIYFGEGSWLTVV.

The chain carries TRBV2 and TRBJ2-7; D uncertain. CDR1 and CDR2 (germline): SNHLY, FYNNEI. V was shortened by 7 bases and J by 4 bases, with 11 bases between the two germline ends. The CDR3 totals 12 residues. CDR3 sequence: CASNAGLYEQYF. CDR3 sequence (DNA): TGTGCCAGCAATGCTGGATTATACGAGCAGTACTTC. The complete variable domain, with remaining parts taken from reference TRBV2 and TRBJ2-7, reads EPEVTQTPSHQVTQMGQEVILRCVPISNHLYFYWYRQILGQKVEFLVSFYNNEISEKSEIFDDQFSVERPDGSNFTLKIRSTKLEDSAMYFCASNAGLYEQYFGPGTRLTVT.

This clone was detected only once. This CDR3 reads CASSLGREQPQHF. The CDR3 nucleotides are TGTGCCAGCAGCTTAGGCAGGGAACAGCCCCAGCATTTT. The J gene is TRBJ1-5, the V gene TRBV7-9, with a weak D call TRBD1 (5 bases). The CDR3 consists of 13 residues. Germline-derived CDR1 and CDR2 are SEHNR and FQNEAQ (reference sequence). V dropped 1 base and J dropped 7 bases, with 8 bases sitting between them.

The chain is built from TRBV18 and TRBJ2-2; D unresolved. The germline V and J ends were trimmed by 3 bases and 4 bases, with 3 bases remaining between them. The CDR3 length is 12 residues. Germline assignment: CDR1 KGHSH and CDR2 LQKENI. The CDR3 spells CASSPFTGELFF. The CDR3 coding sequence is TGTGCCAGCTCACCTTTCACCGGGGAGCTGTTTTTT.

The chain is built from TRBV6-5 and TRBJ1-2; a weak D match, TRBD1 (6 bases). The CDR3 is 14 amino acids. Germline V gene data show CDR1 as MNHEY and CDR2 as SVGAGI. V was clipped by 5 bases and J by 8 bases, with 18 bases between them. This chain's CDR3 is CASSEQITGRGYTF. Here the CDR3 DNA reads TGTGCCAGCAGTGAACAAATAACAGGGCGCGGCTACACCTTC.

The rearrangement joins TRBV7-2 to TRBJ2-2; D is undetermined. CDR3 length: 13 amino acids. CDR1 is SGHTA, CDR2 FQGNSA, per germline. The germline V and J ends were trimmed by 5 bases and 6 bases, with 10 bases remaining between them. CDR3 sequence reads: CASSPGNAGELFF. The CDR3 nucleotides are TGTGCCAGCAGCCCCGGTAACGCCGGGGAGCTGTTTTTT.

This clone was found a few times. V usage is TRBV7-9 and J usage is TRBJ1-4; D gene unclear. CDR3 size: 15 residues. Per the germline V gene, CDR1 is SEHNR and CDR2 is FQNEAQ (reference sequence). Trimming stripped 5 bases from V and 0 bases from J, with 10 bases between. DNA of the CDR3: TGTGCCAGCAGCGCGACGACGGCAACTAATGAAAAACTGTTTTTT. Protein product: CASSATTATNEKLFF. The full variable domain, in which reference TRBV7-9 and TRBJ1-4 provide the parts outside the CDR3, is DTGVSQNPRHKITKRGQNVTFRCDPISEHNRLYWYRQTLGQGPEFLTYFQNEAQLEKSRLLSDRFSAERPKGSFSTLEIQRTEQGDSAMYLCASSATTATNEKLFFGSGTQLSVL.

The CDR3 protein is CASSDYWQMNTEAFF. CDR3 sequence (DNA): TGTGCCAGCAGTGATTATTGGCAGATGAACACTGAAGCTTTCTTT. The chain joins TRBV2 to TRBJ1-1; D uncertain. The CDR3 is 15 amino acids. Trimming removed 3 bases from V and 0 bases from J, with 11 bases in between. In germline, CDR1 is SNHLY, CDR2 FYNNEI.

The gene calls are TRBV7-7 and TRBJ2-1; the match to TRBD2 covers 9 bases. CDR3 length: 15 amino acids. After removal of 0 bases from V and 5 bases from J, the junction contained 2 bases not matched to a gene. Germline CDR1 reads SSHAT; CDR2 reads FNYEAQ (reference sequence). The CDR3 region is CASSLAPSGDNEQFF. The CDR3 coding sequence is TGTGCCAGCAGCTTAGCACCTAGCGGGGACAATGAGCAGTTCTTC.

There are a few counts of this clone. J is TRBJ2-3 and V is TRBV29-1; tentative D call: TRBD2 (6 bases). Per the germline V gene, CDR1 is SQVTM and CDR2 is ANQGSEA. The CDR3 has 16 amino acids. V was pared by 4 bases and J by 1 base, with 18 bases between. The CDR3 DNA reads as TGCAGCGTTGTCGGGGGACGGGACGTCGGCACAGATACGCAGTATTTT. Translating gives CSVVGGRDVGTDTQYF.

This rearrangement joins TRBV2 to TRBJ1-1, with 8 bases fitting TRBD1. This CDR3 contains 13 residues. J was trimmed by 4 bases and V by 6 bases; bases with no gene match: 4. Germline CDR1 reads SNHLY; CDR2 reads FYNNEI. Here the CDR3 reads CASRGQVVTEAFF. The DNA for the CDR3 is TGTGCCAGCAGGGGACAGGTTGTCACTGAAGCTTTCTTT. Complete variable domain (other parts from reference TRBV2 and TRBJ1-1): EPEVTQTPSHQVTQMGQEVILRCVPISNHLYFYWYRQILGQKVEFLVSFYNNEISEKSEIFDDQFSVERPDGSNFTLKIRSTKLEDSAMYFCASRGQVVTEAFFGQGTRLTVV.

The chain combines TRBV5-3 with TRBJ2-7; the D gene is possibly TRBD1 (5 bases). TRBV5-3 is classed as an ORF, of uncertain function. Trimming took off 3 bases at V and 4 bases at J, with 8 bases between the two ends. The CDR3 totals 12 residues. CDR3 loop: CARSYDRYEQYF. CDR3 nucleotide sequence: TGTGCCAGAAGCTACGACAGATACGAGCAGTACTTC.

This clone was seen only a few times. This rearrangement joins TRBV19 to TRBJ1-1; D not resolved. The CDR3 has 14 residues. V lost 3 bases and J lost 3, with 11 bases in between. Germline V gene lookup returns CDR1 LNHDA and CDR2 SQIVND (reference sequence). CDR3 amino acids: CASSIWTWDTEAFF. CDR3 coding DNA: TGTGCCAGTAGTATTTGGACCTGGGACACTGAAGCTTTCTTT.

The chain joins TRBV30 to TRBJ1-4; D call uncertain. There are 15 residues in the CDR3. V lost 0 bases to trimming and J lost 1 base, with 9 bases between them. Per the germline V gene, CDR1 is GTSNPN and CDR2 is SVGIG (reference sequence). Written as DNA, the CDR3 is TGTGCCTGGAGTGTACCGGGCGGAACTAATGAAAAACTGTTTTTT. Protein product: CAWSVPGGTNEKLFF.

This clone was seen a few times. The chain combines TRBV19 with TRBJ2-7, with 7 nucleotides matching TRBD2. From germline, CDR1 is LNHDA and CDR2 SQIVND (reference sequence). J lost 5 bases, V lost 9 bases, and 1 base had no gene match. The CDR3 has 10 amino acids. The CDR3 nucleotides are TGTGCCAGGGGGGGGAACGAGCAGTACTTC. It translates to CARGGNEQYF.

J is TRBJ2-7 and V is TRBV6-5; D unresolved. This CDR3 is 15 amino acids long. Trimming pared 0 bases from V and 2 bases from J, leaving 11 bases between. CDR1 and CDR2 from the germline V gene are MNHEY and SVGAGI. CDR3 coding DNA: TGTGCCAGCAGTTACTCGATTTGGGGAACCTACGAGCAGTACTTC. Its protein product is CASSYSIWGTYEQYF.

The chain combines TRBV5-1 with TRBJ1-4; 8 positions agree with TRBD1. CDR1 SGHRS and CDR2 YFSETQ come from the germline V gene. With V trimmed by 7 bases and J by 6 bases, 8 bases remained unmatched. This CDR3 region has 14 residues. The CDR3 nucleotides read TGCGCCAGCGGACATGACAGGGGTGATGAAAAACTGTTTTTT. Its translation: CASGHDRGDEKLFF.

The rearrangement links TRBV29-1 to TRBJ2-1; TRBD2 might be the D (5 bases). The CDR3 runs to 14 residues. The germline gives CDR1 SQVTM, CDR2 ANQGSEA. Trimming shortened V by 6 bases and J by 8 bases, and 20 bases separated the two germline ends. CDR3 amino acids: CSVAGKFPLYEQFF. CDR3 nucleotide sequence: TGCAGCGTGGCCGGGAAATTCCCCCTCTATGAGCAGTTCTTC.

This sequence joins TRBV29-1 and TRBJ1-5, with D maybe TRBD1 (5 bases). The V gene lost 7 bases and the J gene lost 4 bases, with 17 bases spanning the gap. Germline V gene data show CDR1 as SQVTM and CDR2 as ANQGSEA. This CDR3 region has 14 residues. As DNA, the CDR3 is TGCAGCGCACCCGGGACGGAACTTAATCAGCCCCAGCATTTT. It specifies CSAPGTELNQPQHF.